This TCR beta chain was recorded in a study of response to subunit inactivated influenza vaccine. Trimming cost V 0 bases and J 6 bases, with 3 bases left between them. Germline CDR1 reads SGHAT; CDR2 reads FQNNGV. This CDR3 has 13 amino acids. Each CDR3 protein gets one entry after TCRdb re-called the RT-PCR reads with MiXCR. The sample has hundreds of thousands of distinct CDR3 sequences, 25% seen once. The gene calls are TRBV11-2 and TRBJ1-6, with no clear D. Here the sequenced sample was CD4+ T cells sorted from PBMCs, taken less than 6 days after vaccination. The receptor comes from a man aged 45-65 years who received an inactivated influenza vaccine. CDR3 sequence (DNA): TGTGCCAGCAGCTTAGAGCGTAATTCACCCCTCCACTTT. Translation: CASSLERNSPLHF. Full variable domain (rest looked up from reference TRBV11-2 and TRBJ1-6): EAGVAQSPRYKIIEKRQSVAFWCNPISGHATLYWYQQILGQGPKLLIQFQNNGVVDDSQLPKDRFSAERLKGVDSTLKIQPAKLEDSAVYLCASSLERNSPLHFGNGTRLTVT.